The source of this TCR beta chain is a study of blood T cell repertoires in COVID-19 (dated by TCRdb to 2018 to 2020). For the wider study: Collaborator samples came from the United States, Italy and Spain and covered acute and convalescent phases of COVID-19. The samples were drawn from two sources: the first 160 participants of the ongoing ImmuneRACE study, and 1,254 subjects contributed by 6 global collaborators. The repertoires were made available in a free public database intended to serve as a resource for research on the immune response to SARS-CoV-2. The prospective study material was composed of cDNA or gDNA derived from T cells, B-cell-depleted T cells, or PBMCs. HLA class I and class II types, where available, came from metadata supplied by the sample provider rather than from assay-based typing. Nearly every sample came with metadata listing a de-identified subject ID, COVID-19 status, age in years and sex. Deeply sampled blood TCRbeta repertoires from subjects exposed to, actively infected with, or recovered from COVID-19 were included in the dataset. What the work shows at the level of the full study, not this receptor alone: The quantity of clinical and demographic metadata differed by source and by participant and was supplied without curation.

As to this clone: Its antigen is not yet known. Base quality data are lacking; no much larger clone is found one base away.

The immunoSEQ Assay, a bias-controlled multiplex PCR, was used to amplify TCRbeta CDR3 regions from genomic DNA. The original pipeline was this. The number of nucleated cells in each sample was estimated from the amplification of reference gene primers within the assay. Sequence reads were collapsed and filtered to measure the absolute abundance of every unique TCRbeta CDR3 rearrangement. For each sample, productive Simpson clonality was calculated as the square root of Simpson's diversity index across productive rearrangements. Not all clones reach the TCRdb copy of this immuneACCESS table, which keeps in-frame sequences only. Checked studies attribute under half of the gap to unresolved V genes and leave the rest unexplained. V, J and clone size derive from that table, while D and trimming were established from the DNA sequence. For this sample the table gives 400,000 to 450,000 clones, of which approximately 89% were detected only once. The ten top clones hold around 1.5% of the sample.

The CDR3 goes from the cysteine to the phenylalanine over 16 residues. Left in the record is the CDR3 DNA by itself, 48 bases read in frame from the first base. Trimming at the junction amounts to 1 base on V and 2 bases on J, and the germline ends lie 16 bases apart. CDR1 and CDR2 are drawn from the germline V gene: SGDLS, YYNGEE. At one collaborating source in Seattle, patients were enrolled during active infection and were followed longitudinally through the course of disease. Collaborating institutions collected whole blood in K2EDTA tubes following their own protocols. For TCRbeta analysis, collaborators shipped samples as frozen whole blood, isolated PBMCs, or DNA extracted from either of those sample types.

Sequences were obtained from peripheral blood. The rearranged chain carries TRBV9 and TRBJ2-7; the best D guess is TRBD2, with 6 bases matching. The source of this sequence is a woman aged 40 to 50 with COVID-19, enrolled during active disease. The CDR3 is CASSVTSRFPPYEQYF. The DNA reads TGTGCCAGCAGCGTAACTAGCCGCTTTCCCCCCTACGAGCAGTACTTC.